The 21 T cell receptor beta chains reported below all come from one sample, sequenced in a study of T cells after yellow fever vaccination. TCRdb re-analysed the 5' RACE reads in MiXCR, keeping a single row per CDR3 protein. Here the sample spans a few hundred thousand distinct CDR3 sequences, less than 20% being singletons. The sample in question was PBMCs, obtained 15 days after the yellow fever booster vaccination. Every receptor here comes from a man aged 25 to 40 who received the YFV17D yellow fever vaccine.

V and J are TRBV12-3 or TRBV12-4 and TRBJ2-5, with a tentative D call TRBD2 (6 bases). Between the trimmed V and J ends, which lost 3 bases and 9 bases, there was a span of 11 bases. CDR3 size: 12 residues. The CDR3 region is CASSFGGKSQYF. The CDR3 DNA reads TGTGCCAGCAGTTTTGGGGGGAAGTCCCAGTACTTC.

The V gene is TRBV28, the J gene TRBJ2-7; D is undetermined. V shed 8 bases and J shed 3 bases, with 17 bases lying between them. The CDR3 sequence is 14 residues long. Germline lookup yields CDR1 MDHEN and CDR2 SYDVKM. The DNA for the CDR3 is TGTGCCAGCGGCTCGTTGACCTTGCGCTACGAGCAGTACTTC. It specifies CASGSLTLRYEQYF.

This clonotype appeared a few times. The CDR3 spells CASSQDFRGGYEQFF. CDR3 nucleotide sequence: TGCGCCAGCAGCCAAGATTTCAGGGGGGGCTATGAGCAGTTCTTC. This chain connects TRBV4-3 to TRBJ2-1; D assignment may be TRBD1 or TRBD2 (7 bases each). Germline V gives CDR1 LGHNA, CDR2 YSLEER. The CDR3 spans 15 residues. V was clipped by 0 bases and J by 8 bases, with 14 bases between them.

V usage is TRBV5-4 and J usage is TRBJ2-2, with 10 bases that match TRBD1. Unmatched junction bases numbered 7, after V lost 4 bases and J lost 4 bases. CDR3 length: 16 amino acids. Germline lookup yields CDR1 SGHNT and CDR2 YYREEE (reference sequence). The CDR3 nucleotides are TGTGCCAGCAGCCCACGACAGGGGGCGCTCACCGGGGAGCTGTTTTTT. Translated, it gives CASSPRQGALTGELFF.

In DNA form, the CDR3 reads TGTGCCATCAGTGAGGGGGGGACTAGCGGGAGCTACACAGATACGCAGTATTTT. This translates into CAISEGGTSGSYTDTQYF. The chain carries TRBV10-3 and TRBJ2-3; 14 positions match TRBD2. The CDR3 spans 18 residues. From germline, CDR1 is ENHRY and CDR2 SYGVKD. Germline trimming cut 2 bases from V and 2 bases from J; bases unmatched to any gene: 6.

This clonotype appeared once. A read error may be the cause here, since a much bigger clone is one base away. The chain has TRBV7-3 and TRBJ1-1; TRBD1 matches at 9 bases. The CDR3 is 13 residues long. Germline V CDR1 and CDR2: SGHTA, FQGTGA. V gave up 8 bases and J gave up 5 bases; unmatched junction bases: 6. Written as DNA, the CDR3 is TGTGCCAGCGCCCGGACAGGGGAAACTGAAGCTTTCTTT. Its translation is CASARTGETEAFF.

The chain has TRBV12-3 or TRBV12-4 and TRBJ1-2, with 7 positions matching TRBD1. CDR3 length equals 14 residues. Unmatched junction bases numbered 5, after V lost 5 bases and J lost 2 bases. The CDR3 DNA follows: TGTGCCAGCAGTCCTACAGGGGTCAACTATGGCTACACCTTC. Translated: CASSPTGVNYGYTF.

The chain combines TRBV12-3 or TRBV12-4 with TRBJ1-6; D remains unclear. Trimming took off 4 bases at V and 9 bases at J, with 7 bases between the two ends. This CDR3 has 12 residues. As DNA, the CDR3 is TGTGCCAGCAGTTCTAGTAGTTCACCCCTCCACTTT. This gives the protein CASSSSSSPLHF.

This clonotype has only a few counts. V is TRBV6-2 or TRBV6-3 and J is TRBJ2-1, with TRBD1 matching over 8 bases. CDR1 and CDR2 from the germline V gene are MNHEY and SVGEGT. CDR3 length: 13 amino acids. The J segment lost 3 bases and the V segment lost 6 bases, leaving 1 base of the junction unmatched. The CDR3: CASRTGGYNEQFF. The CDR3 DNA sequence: TGTGCCAGCAGAACAGGGGGCTACAATGAGCAGTTCTTC.

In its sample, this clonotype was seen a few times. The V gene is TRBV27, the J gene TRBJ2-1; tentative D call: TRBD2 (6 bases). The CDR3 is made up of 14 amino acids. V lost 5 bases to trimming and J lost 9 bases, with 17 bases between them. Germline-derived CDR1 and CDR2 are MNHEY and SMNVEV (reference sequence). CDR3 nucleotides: TGTGCCAGCAGTATCGCCCAGGGCGGGGCTGAGCAGTTCTTC. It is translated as CASSIAQGGAEQFF.

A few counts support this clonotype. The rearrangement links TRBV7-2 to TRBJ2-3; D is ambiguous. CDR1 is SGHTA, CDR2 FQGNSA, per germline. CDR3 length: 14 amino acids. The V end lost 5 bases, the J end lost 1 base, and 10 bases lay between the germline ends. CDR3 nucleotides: TGTGCCAGCAGCCTGATCTCGGGCACAGATACGCAGTATTTT. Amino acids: CASSLISGTDTQYF.

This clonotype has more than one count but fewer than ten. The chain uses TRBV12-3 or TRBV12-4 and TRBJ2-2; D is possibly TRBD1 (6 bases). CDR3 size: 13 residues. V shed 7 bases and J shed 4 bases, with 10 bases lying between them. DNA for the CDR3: TGTGCCAGCACCCAGGACAGCACCGGGGAGCTGTTTTTT. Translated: CASTQDSTGELFF.

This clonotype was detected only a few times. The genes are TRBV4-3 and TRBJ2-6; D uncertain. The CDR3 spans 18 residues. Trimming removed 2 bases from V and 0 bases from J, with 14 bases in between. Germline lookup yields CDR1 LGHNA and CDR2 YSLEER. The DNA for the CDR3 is TGCGCCAGCAGCCAAAGATCGACGGCCCGCTCTGGGGCCAACGTCCTGACTTTC. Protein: CASSQRSTARSGANVLTF.

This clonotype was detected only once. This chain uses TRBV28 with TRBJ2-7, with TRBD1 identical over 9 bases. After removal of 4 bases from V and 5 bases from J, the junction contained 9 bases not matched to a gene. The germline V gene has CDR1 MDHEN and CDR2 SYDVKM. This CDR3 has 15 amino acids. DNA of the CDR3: TGTGCCAGCAGTTACCGGGACAGGGTCTTTCACGAGCAGTACTTC. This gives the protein CASSYRDRVFHEQYF.

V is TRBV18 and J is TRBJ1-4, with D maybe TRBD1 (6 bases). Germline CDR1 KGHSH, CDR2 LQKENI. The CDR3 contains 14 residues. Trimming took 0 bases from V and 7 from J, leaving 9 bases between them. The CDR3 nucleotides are TGTGCCAGCTCACCACCGGGGGCGAGTGAAAAACTGTTTTTT. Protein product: CASSPPGASEKLFF.

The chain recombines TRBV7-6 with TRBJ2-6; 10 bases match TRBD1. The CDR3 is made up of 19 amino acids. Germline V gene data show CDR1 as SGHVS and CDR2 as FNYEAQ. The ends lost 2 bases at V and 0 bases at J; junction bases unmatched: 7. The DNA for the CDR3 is TGTGCCAGCAGCTTATTTATGACAGGGGGCCGCTCTGGGGCCAACGTCCTGACTTTC. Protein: CASSLFMTGGRSGANVLTF.

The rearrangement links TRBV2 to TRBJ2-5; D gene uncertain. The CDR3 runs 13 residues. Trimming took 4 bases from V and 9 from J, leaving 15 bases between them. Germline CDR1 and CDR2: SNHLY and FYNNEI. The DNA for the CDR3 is TGTGCCAGCAGTGGAGAGTACCGCGAGGCCCAGTACTTC. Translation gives CASSGEYREAQYF.

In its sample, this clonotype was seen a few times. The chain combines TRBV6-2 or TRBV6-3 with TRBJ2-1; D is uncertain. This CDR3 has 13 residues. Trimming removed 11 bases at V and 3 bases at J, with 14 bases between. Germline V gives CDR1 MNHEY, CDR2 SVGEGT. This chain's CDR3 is CAGARSFYNEQFF. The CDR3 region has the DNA TGTGCCGGCGCTAGAAGCTTCTACAATGAGCAGTTCTTC.

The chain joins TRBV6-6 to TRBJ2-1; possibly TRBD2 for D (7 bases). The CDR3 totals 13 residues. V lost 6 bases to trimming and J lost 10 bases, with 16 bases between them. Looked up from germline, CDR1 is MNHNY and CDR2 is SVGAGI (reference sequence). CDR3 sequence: CASSHSRGAEQFF. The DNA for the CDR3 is TGTGCCAGCAGCCACAGTCGGGGGGCAGAGCAGTTCTTC.

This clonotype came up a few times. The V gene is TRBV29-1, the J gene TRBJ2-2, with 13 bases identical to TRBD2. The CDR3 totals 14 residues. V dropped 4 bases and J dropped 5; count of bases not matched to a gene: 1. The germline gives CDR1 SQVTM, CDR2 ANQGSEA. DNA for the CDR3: TGCAGCGTTGGGACTAGCGGGAGAACCGGGGAGCTGTTTTTT. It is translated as CSVGTSGRTGELFF.

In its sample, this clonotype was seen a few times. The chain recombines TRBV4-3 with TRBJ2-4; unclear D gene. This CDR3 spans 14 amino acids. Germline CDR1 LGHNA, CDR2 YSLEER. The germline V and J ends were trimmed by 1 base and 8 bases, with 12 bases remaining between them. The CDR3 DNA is TGCGCCAGCAGCCAAGCCCTGCGTGGCGACATTCAGTACTTC. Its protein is CASSQALRGDIQYF.